These 14 T cell receptor beta chains were sequenced from one sample in a study of shared clonotypes between healthy human individuals. The naive CD8 population came from CD45RO-negative cells selected for CCR7, without terminally differentiated effector memory CD45RA+ cells. Clones were read by immunoSEQ multiplex PCR, and TCRdb kept only the in-frame ones, dropping some. The sample lists around 2,000,000 clones; approximately 95% were seen once. The sample consisted of naive CD8+ T cells sorted from blood. The receptors here all came from a man between 18 and 35 years old in good health.

A word on this clone: Mismatch with germline at one junction end may stem from a read error. The V call is TRBV7-9, the J call TRBJ2-2, with D perhaps TRBD2 (5 bases). Germline V gives CDR1 SEHNR, CDR2 FQNEAQ (reference sequence). The CDR3 consists of 12 residues. The CDR3 region is CASSIATGELFF. DNA for the CDR3: TGTGCCAGCAGCATAGCGACCGGGGAGCTGTTTTTT.

The chain couples TRBV6-1 to TRBJ2-7; TRBD2 agrees at 9 bases. With 1 base clipped from V and 2 bases from J, the junction kept 6 bases outside the gene matches. Per germline, CDR1 MNHNS and CDR2 SASEGT. The CDR3 length is 16 residues. This chain's CDR3 is CASSEVLAGGTYEQYF. The DNA of the CDR3 is TGTGCCAGCAGTGAAGTACTAGCGGGTGGGACCTACGAGCAGTACTTC.

As concerns this clone: Other DNA sequences of this sample code for an identical CDR3. The chain uses TRBV27 and TRBJ2-1; D remains ambiguous. Germline V lookup: CDR1 MNHEY, CDR2 SMNVEV (reference sequence). The V end lost 2 bases, the J end lost 9 bases, and 5 bases lay between the germline ends. This CDR3 has 11 residues. In nucleotides, the CDR3 is TGTGCCAGCAGTTTAGGCCCTGAGCAGTTCTTC. Its protein product is CASSLGPEQFF.

Worth noting for this clone: Other DNA sequences in the same sample also yield this CDR3. The chain has TRBV9 and TRBJ2-1; either TRBD1 or TRBD2 may fit D (5 bases each). The length of the CDR3 is 14 residues. CDR1 SGDLS and CDR2 YYNGEE come from the germline V gene. The V and J ends lost 2 bases and 7 bases respectively, with 13 bases between them. The CDR3 reads CASSVGVLANEQFF. The CDR3, as DNA: TGTGCCAGCAGCGTGGGGGTCTTGGCGAATGAGCAGTTCTTC. Complete variable domain (other parts from reference TRBV9 and TRBJ2-1): DSGVTQTPKHLITATGQRVTLRCSPRSGDLSVYWYQQSLDQGLQFLIQYYNGEERAKGNILERFSAQQFPDLHSELNLSSLELGDSALYFCASSVGVLANEQFFGPGTRLTVL.

The V call is TRBV4-3, the J call TRBJ2-6; D might be TRBD2 (6 bases). The CDR3 totals 17 residues. The germline V gene encodes CDR1 LGHNA and CDR2 YSLEER. With 0 bases removed from V and 2 bases from J, the gap between germline ends came to 11 bases. In DNA form, the CDR3 reads TGCGCCAGCAGCCAAGAGGAGGGTCTCGCTGGGGCCAACGTCCTGACTTTC. Its translation: CASSQEEGLAGANVLTF.

Regarding this clone: In the same sample, other DNA sequences code for this CDR3. This chain joins TRBV4-1 and TRBJ1-5, with a weak D call TRBD1 (5 bases). Trimming left V 4 bases short and J 2 bases short, with 9 bases between. In germline, CDR1 is MGHRA, CDR2 YSYEKL. The length of the CDR3 is 14 residues. This CDR3 is CASSPGGGNQPQHF. CDR3 bases: TGCGCCAGCAGCCCAGGAGGGGGCAATCAGCCCCAGCATTTT.

The rearrangement links TRBV7-9 to TRBJ1-2; unclear D gene. The V end lost 5 bases, the J end lost 4 bases, and 14 bases lay between the germline ends. The CDR3 length is 14 residues. Looked up from germline, CDR1 is SEHNR and CDR2 is FQNEAQ (reference sequence). The CDR3 coding sequence is TGTGCCAGCAGCCTAGATTTGGACGGCTATGGCTACACCTTC. It translates to CASSLDLDGYGYTF. The full variable domain, completed using reference TRBV7-9 and TRBJ1-2, is DTGVSQNPRHKITKRGQNVTFRCDPISEHNRLYWYRQTLGQGPEFLTYFQNEAQLEKSRLLSDRFSAERPKGSFSTLEIQRTEQGDSAMYLCASSLDLDGYGYTFGSGTRLTVV.

The chain joins TRBV6-5 to TRBJ2-5; weak D call: TRBD2 (5 bases). The germline V gene has CDR1 MNHEY and CDR2 SVGAGI. V gave up 0 bases and J gave up 2 bases, with 13 bases separating them. This CDR3 spans 16 amino acids. The CDR3 DNA reads TGTGCCAGCAGTTACTCGTTTGGCGGGCCTCAAGAGACCCAGTACTTC. Amino acid sequence: CASSYSFGGPQETQYF.

The V and J genes are TRBV9 and TRBJ1-3; D may be TRBD1 (5 bases). The CDR3 totals 16 residues. CDR1 SGDLS and CDR2 YYNGEE come from the germline V gene. V dropped 3 bases and J dropped 0 bases, with 13 bases sitting between them. CDR3 sequence reads: CASSGVPDSSGNTIYF. Written as DNA, the CDR3 is TGTGCCAGCAGCGGGGTACCTGACAGCTCTGGAAACACCATATATTTT.

The rearrangement links TRBV4-3 to TRBJ2-1, with 8 bases lining up with TRBD2. The V segment lost 3 bases and the J segment 6 bases; nucleotides outside the gene matches: 13. Germline CDR1 is LGHNA and CDR2 is YSLEER. The CDR3 length is 17 residues. The chain's CDR3 is CASSQVNTGGPANEQFF. DNA of the CDR3: TGCGCCAGCAGCCAGGTAAACACGGGAGGGCCTGCCAATGAGCAGTTCTTC.

The rearrangement joins TRBV6-5 to TRBJ1-6; 7 bases line up with TRBD1. Germline trimming cut 4 bases from V and 6 bases from J; bases unmatched to any gene: 9. Per germline, CDR1 MNHEY and CDR2 SVGAGI. The CDR3 runs to 16 residues. The CDR3 DNA reads TGTGCCAGCAGTTGGGATTCAGGGGGGGTTAATTCACCCCTCCACTTT. Translating gives CASSWDSGGVNSPLHF.

J is TRBJ1-5 and V is TRBV29-1; no firm D call. Trimming shortened V by 4 bases and J by 7 bases, and 11 bases separated the two germline ends. Germline values: CDR1 SQVTM, CDR2 ANQGSEA. The CDR3 is 12 amino acids. The CDR3 DNA reads TGCAGCGTTGTGGACTACACACAGCCCCAGCATTTT. Translated: CSVVDYTQPQHF.

The V gene is TRBV11-2, the J gene TRBJ2-7; no clear D gene. Trimming left V 1 base short and J 2 bases short, with 6 bases between. The CDR3 runs to 13 residues. Germline V CDR1 and CDR2: SGHAT, FQNNGV. CDR3 residues: CASSLAIAYEQYF. CDR3 DNA: TGTGCCAGCAGCTTAGCGATTGCCTACGAGCAGTACTTC.

This chain uses TRBV7-9 with TRBJ2-2; D perhaps matches TRBD1 (5 bases). The CDR3 sequence is 17 residues long. Trimming took 1 base from V and 3 from J, leaving 15 bases between them. Germline values: CDR1 SEHNR, CDR2 FQNEAQ (reference sequence). The CDR3 DNA is TGTGCCAGCAGCTTAGTAGACAGCTTATACTACACCGGGGAGCTGTTTTTT. Amino acid sequence: CASSLVDSLYYTGELFF. The complete variable domain, with remaining parts taken from reference TRBV7-9 and TRBJ2-2, reads DTGVSQNPRHKITKRGQNVTFRCDPISEHNRLYWYRQTLGQGPEFLTYFQNEAQLEKSRLLSDRFSAERPKGSFSTLEIQRTEQGDSAMYLCASSLVDSLYYTGELFFGEGSRLTVL.